The 16 T cell receptor beta chains given below trace back to one sample, sequenced in a study of OX40 agonist ivuxolimab in advanced cancers. This table comes from immunoSEQ multiplex PCR, and its TCRdb copy is limited to in-frame clones, with some not included. This table holds under 80,000 clones, 85% to 90% found once. Sequenced here: CD4+ or CD8+ T cells sorted from blood, sampled in a trial of the OX40 agonist ivuxolimab. All receptors come from an adult with an advanced solid tumor such as melanoma, head and neck, liver or kidney cancer.

This chain joins TRBV6-1 and TRBJ2-4; D is unresolved. This CDR3 region has 15 residues. Germline loops: CDR1 MNHNS, CDR2 SASEGT. V gave up 4 bases and J gave up 0 bases, with 10 bases separating them. In DNA, the CDR3 is TGTGCCAGCAGTGCGAACGACTTAGCCAAAAACATTCAGTACTTC. The encoded protein is CASSANDLAKNIQYF.

This chain uses TRBV7-8 with TRBJ2-7; D is ambiguous. The CDR3 runs to 18 residues. Looked up from germline, CDR1 is SGHVS and CDR2 is FQNEAQ. Trimming stripped 2 bases from V and 2 bases from J, with 22 bases between. The CDR3 loop is CASSLSLPLGSQTYEQYF. The CDR3 DNA reads as TGTGCCAGCAGCTTAAGTTTGCCTTTGGGGTCTCAAACCTACGAGCAGTACTTC. The full variable domain, in which reference TRBV7-8 and TRBJ2-7 provide the parts outside the CDR3, is GAGVSQSPRYKVAKRGQDVALRCDPISGHVSLFWYQQALGQGPEFLTYFQNEAQLDKSGLPSDRFFAERPEGSVSTLKIQRTQQEDSAVYLCASSLSLPLGSQTYEQYFGPGTRLTVT.

This clone was counted a single time. The V call is TRBV28, the J call TRBJ2-3; TRBD1 matches at 7 bases. V was clipped by 5 bases and J by 1 base; unmatched bases: 3. The CDR3 has 14 amino acids. In germline, CDR1 is MDHEN, CDR2 SYDVKM. CDR3: CASSPGQRTDTQYF. CDR3 bases: TGTGCCAGCAGTCCGGGACAGCGCACAGATACGCAGTATTTT.

The V call is TRBV10-3, the J call TRBJ1-2; the D gene is possibly TRBD1 (5 bases). The CDR3 consists of 13 residues. Trimming took off 10 bases at V and 0 bases at J, with 12 bases between the two ends. The V gene's germline CDR1 is ENHRY and CDR2 SYGVKD. The chain's CDR3 is CATRDGANYGYTF. The CDR3 region has the DNA TGTGCCACCCGGGACGGAGCTAACTATGGCTACACCTTC.

This clone came up once. The V and J genes are TRBV28 and TRBJ2-2; D gene uncertain. Per the germline V gene, CDR1 is MDHEN and CDR2 is SYDVKM. This CDR3 region has 13 residues. The V end lost 11 bases, the J end lost 1 base, and 11 bases lay between the germline ends. The CDR3 sequence: CAALWGNTGELFF. The CDR3 DNA reads TGTGCCGCACTTTGGGGGAACACCGGGGAGCTGTTTTTT.

The V and J genes are TRBV7-9 and TRBJ1-2; D not resolved. This CDR3 is built from 17 residues. The V end lost 1 base, the J end lost 6 bases, and 21 bases lay between the germline ends. Germline V CDR1 and CDR2: SEHNR, FQNEAQ (reference sequence). The CDR3 reads CASSLGAAMTKVDGYTF. CDR3 coding DNA: TGTGCCAGCAGCTTAGGAGCGGCGATGACTAAAGTGGATGGCTACACCTTC.

V usage is TRBV2 and J usage is TRBJ2-7; 8 bases match TRBD1. With V trimmed by 5 bases and J by 5 bases, 8 bases remained unmatched. CDR1 is SNHLY, CDR2 FYNNEI, per germline. This CDR3 is 14 amino acids long. The DNA for the CDR3 is TGTGCCAGCAGTCGGACAGGGACCATCAACGAGCAGTACTTC. Residues: CASSRTGTINEQYF.

This clone occurred once. Written as DNA, the CDR3 is TGTGCCAGTAAGAGGGGTGCGGGACAGGGAGAAGAGACCCAGTACTTC. This codes for CASKRGAGQGEETQYF. The genes are TRBV19 and TRBJ2-5, with TRBD1 matching 9 bases. This CDR3 has 16 residues. Germline V gene sequence: CDR1 LNHDA, CDR2 SQIVND (reference sequence). With 7 bases clipped from V and 3 bases from J, the junction kept 12 bases outside the gene matches.

This chain connects TRBV5-8 to TRBJ2-1; possible D gene TRBD2, 6 bases. The V and J ends lost 3 bases and 8 bases respectively, with 12 bases between them. CDR3 length equals 13 residues. Germline CDR1 and CDR2: SGHTS and YDEGEE. The CDR3 protein is CASSWREFDEQFF. CDR3 nucleotide sequence: TGTGCCAGCAGCTGGAGGGAGTTTGATGAGCAGTTCTTC.

This clone was picked up one time. The chain joins TRBV10-3 to TRBJ1-4; D ambiguous. The germline CDR1 and CDR2 sequences are ENHRY and SYGVKD. The CDR3 sequence is 15 residues long. V was clipped by 0 bases and J by 9 bases, with 14 bases between them. The CDR3 is CAISESRGGVKKLFF. The CDR3 region has the DNA TGTGCCATCAGTGAGTCACGGGGAGGAGTAAAAAAACTGTTTTTT.

The CDR3 bases are TGTGCCAGCAGTGTACAGGGGGGGACTGAAGCTTTCTTT. It is translated as CASSVQGGTEAFF. V and J are TRBV6-1 and TRBJ1-1, with 8 bases that match TRBD1. The V and J ends lost 4 bases and 5 bases, in that order; junction bases with no gene match: 3. The CDR3 covers 13 residues. Germline V gives CDR1 MNHNS, CDR2 SASEGT.

J is TRBJ2-3 and V is TRBV19; D is uncertain. This CDR3 is 18 amino acids long. The V and J ends lost 0 bases and 3 bases respectively, with 19 bases between them. Germline V gene lookup returns CDR1 LNHDA and CDR2 SQIVND (reference sequence). The CDR3 DNA is TGTGCCAGTAGTATAGATCCTATCTCAGGCGCCCGAACAGATACGCAGTATTTT. Residues: CASSIDPISGARTDTQYF.

The rearrangement uses TRBV5-1 and TRBJ1-2; no definite D call. Germline assignment: CDR1 SGHRS and CDR2 YFSETQ. V dropped 2 bases and J dropped 5 bases, with 19 bases sitting between them. This CDR3 spans 16 amino acids. The CDR3 spells CASSFTMGTGLYGYTF. In DNA form, the CDR3 reads TGCGCCAGCAGCTTTACGATGGGAACCGGCCTTTATGGCTACACCTTC.

This rearrangement joins TRBV7-3 to TRBJ2-7; either TRBD1 or TRBD2 may supply D (5 bases each). V was clipped by 5 bases and J by 5 bases, with 13 bases between them. Per germline, CDR1 SGHTA and CDR2 FQGTGA. The CDR3 covers 13 residues. The CDR3 is CASSPGPRDEQYF. The CDR3 nucleotides are TGTGCCAGCAGCCCGGGACCCCGGGACGAGCAGTACTTC.

The V gene is TRBV29-1, the J gene TRBJ2-5; TRBD2 matches at 7 bases. V lost 3 bases, J lost 3 bases, and 1 base stayed unmatched. The CDR3 spans 12 residues. CDR1 and CDR2 from the germline V gene are SQVTM and ANQGSEA. CDR3: CSVDRGEETQYF. CDR3 coding DNA: TGCAGCGTTGACCGGGGGGAAGAGACCCAGTACTTC.

The V call is TRBV4-2, the J call TRBJ1-5; D unresolved. The CDR3 has 15 amino acids. The ends were cut back, 2 bases at V and 2 bases at J, with 10 bases in the middle. Germline V gives CDR1 LGHNA, CDR2 YNFKEQ. CDR3 amino acids: CASSQYSGGNQPQHF. The CDR3, as DNA: TGTGCCAGCAGCCAATACAGTGGCGGCAATCAGCCCCAGCATTTT.